These 26 T cell receptor beta chains were sequenced from one sample in a study of blood T cells in healthy people across ages. Together with a sample-barcoded 5' primer, a J-beta primer mix was included in a second PCR lasting about 7 to 11 cycles. MiXCR, run by TCRdb on the 5' RACE reads, gives a single entry per CDR3 protein. This table has around 780,000 distinct CDR3 sequences, 20% to 30% appearing once. Another study also made use of these data, one on T cells of mothers and their children.

The sequenced sample consisted of blood. The receptors shown here come from a boy aged 10-17 years in good health.

Note on this clonotype: The junction departs from germline at one end; a sequencing error may be responsible. The chain combines TRBV11-1 with TRBJ2-1, with 12 bases identical to TRBD2. Germline CDR1 reads SGHAT; CDR2 reads FQDESV (reference sequence). This CDR3 has 20 amino acids. CDR3 bases: TGTGCCAGCAGCTCCCAAGGACTAGCGGGGAGCCTCAGCTCCAACAATGAGCAGTTCTTC. Translating gives CASSSQGLAGSLSSNNEQFF.

This clonotype was counted only a few times. This chain's CDR3 is CASSNHPTTGAHYGYTF. As DNA, the CDR3 is TGTGCCAGCAGCAACCACCCCACGACAGGGGCACACTATGGCTACACCTTC. V is TRBV21-1 and J is TRBJ1-2; the listed D gene, TRBD1, was not tested against the DNA. TRBV21-1 is labeled a pseudogene. This CDR3 region has 17 residues.

This clonotype has only a few counts. The chain links TRBV29-1 to TRBJ1-2; 11 bases agree with TRBD1. The CDR3 totals 15 residues. Germline V gene data show CDR1 as SQVTM and CDR2 as ANQGSEA. V dropped 6 bases and J dropped 3; count of bases not matched to a gene: 9. CDR3 amino acids: CSVARTGGADYGYTF. The DNA of the CDR3 is TGCAGCGTCGCCCGGACAGGGGGCGCCGACTATGGCTACACCTTC.

The rearrangement uses TRBV4-1 and TRBJ1-2; 9 bases map to TRBD1. With V trimmed by 1 base and J by 2 bases, 2 bases remained unmatched. The CDR3 spans 15 residues. Germline V lookup: CDR1 MGHRA, CDR2 YSYEKL. In DNA form, the CDR3 reads TGCGCCAGCAGCCAAGTCGGACAGGGGAACTATGGCTACACCTTC. Translation: CASSQVGQGNYGYTF.

The gene calls are TRBV7-8 and TRBJ2-5; D tentatively reads TRBD1 or TRBD2 (6 bases each). This CDR3 is 17 amino acids long. Trimming cost V 3 bases and J 1 base, with 18 bases left between them. The germline gives CDR1 SGHVS, CDR2 FQNEAQ. The CDR3 DNA sequence: TGTGCCAGCAGCTTCCTGGTCGGGGGCGCCCCCCAAGAGACCCAGTACTTC. It is translated as CASSFLVGGAPQETQYF.

V usage is TRBV5-1 and J usage is TRBJ1-2; D might be TRBD1 (5 bases). The CDR3 length is 14 residues. The germline V gene has CDR1 SGHRS and CDR2 YFSETQ. Trimming took off 2 bases at V and 3 bases at J, with 11 bases between the two ends. CDR3 sequence: CASSFRDVDYGYTF. CDR3 in DNA: TGCGCCAGCAGCTTCAGGGATGTGGACTATGGCTACACCTTC.

The genes are TRBV12-5 and TRBJ2-4; 11 positions agree with TRBD2. This CDR3 spans 14 amino acids. V lost 7 bases to trimming and J lost 6 bases; unmatched junction nucleotides: 5. In germline, CDR1 is LGHNT, CDR2 FRNRAP. Here the CDR3 reads CASDNSGGANIQYF. The CDR3 DNA reads TGTGCTAGTGACAATAGCGGGGGGGCAAACATTCAGTACTTC.

The rearrangement links TRBV12-3 or TRBV12-4 to TRBJ1-2, with a tentative D call TRBD1 (5 bases). This CDR3 spans 14 amino acids. V was clipped by 3 bases and J by 6 bases, with 14 bases between them. The CDR3: CASSFGASQHGYTF. CDR3 DNA: TGTGCCAGCAGTTTCGGGGCATCCCAGCATGGCTACACCTTC.

This clonotype has just a few counts. This chain links TRBV20-1 with TRBJ1-2; a weak D match, TRBD1 (6 bases). Germline-derived CDR1 and CDR2 are DFQATT and SNEGSKA (reference sequence). The CDR3 sequence is 12 residues long. V was trimmed by 3 bases and J by 6 bases, leaving 11 bases between them. This chain's CDR3 is CSASSRQDGYTF. CDR3 sequence (DNA): TGCAGTGCTAGCAGTCGACAGGATGGCTACACCTTC.

This clonotype was detected once. The chain joins TRBV12-3 or TRBV12-4 to TRBJ2-5, with 10 bases fitting TRBD1. J gave up 5 bases and V 5 bases, and 11 bases lay outside the gene matches. The CDR3 loop spans 16 amino acids. CDR3 region: CASSAGQGSWGETQYF. The CDR3, as DNA: TGTGCCAGCAGTGCGGGACAGGGGTCTTGGGGGGAGACCCAGTACTTC.

This chain joins TRBV10-1 and TRBJ2-5, with 12 bases aligning to TRBD2. The assigned J gene may be wrong: the sequence end matches TRBJ2-1 better. Germline CDR1 reads WNHNN; CDR2 reads SYGVQD (reference sequence). The CDR3 spans 15 residues. The CDR3 is CASSETSGGYNEQFF. DNA for the CDR3: TGCGCCAGCAGTGAGACTAGCGGGGGGTACAATGAGCAGTTCTTC.

This clonotype was seen more than once but under ten times. The rearrangement joins TRBV24-1 to TRBJ1-1; D call uncertain. CDR1 is KGHDR, CDR2 SFDVKD, per germline. This CDR3 region has 15 residues. Deletions cut 6 bases from V and 4 bases from J, with 17 bases between. CDR3 residues: CATSPKPKVGTEAFF. The CDR3 DNA sequence: TGTGCCACCAGTCCAAAACCCAAGGTGGGCACTGAAGCTTTCTTT.

The chain recombines TRBV9 with TRBJ2-5; TRBD2 might be the D (6 bases). The CDR3 runs 14 residues. The V gene's germline CDR1 is SGDLS and CDR2 YYNGEE. Trimming shortened V by 3 bases and J by 5 bases, and 14 bases separated the two germline ends. The CDR3 spells CASSGVRSGETQYF. In nucleotides, the CDR3 is TGTGCCAGCAGCGGCGTGAGAAGCGGGGAGACCCAGTACTTC. The whole variable domain, remainder taken from reference TRBV9 and TRBJ2-5, is DSGVTQTPKHLITATGQRVTLRCSPRSGDLSVYWYQQSLDQGLQFLIQYYNGEERAKGNILERFSAQQFPDLHSELNLSSLELGDSALYFCASSGVRSGETQYFGPGTRLLVL.

This clonotype has more than one count but fewer than ten. The chain employs TRBV3-1 and TRBJ2-7, with 9 positions matching TRBD1. Losses at the gene ends were 1 base for V and 5 bases for J; bases not matched to a gene: 9. There are 16 residues in the CDR3. CDR1 LGHDT and CDR2 YNNKEL come from the germline V gene (reference sequence). CDR3 sequence reads: CASSQGTGQGIHEQYF. DNA for the CDR3: TGTGCCAGCAGCCAAGGGACGGGACAGGGAATCCACGAGCAGTACTTC.

The chain carries TRBV6-2 or TRBV6-3 and TRBJ1-2, with 7 positions matching TRBD1. Trimming cost V 6 bases and J 3 bases; bases outside gene matches: 19. CDR3 length equals 18 residues. Germline values: CDR1 MNHEY, CDR2 SVGEGT. The DNA for the CDR3 is TGTGCCAGCAGCACAGTCACCCAGACAGGGTCGGAGGACTATGGCTACACCTTC. This sequence encodes CASSTVTQTGSEDYGYTF.

This clonotype came up a few times. J is TRBJ2-7 and V is TRBV20-1, with D perhaps being TRBD1 or TRBD2 (6 bases each). CDR3 length: 13 amino acids. The ends were cut back, 3 bases at V and 1 base at J, with 10 bases in the middle. Per germline, CDR1 DFQATT and CDR2 SNEGSKA (reference sequence). The CDR3 reads CSASGGLSYEQYF. The CDR3 nucleotides read TGCAGTGCTAGCGGGGGCCTTTCCTACGAGCAGTACTTC.

The chain links TRBV27 to TRBJ2-2, with D perhaps matching TRBD1 or TRBD2 (6 bases each). Germline V gives CDR1 MNHEY, CDR2 SMNVEV (reference sequence). Trimming took 3 bases from V and 9 from J, leaving 11 bases between them. The CDR3 is 13 amino acids. CDR3: CASSLNGGRELFF. The CDR3 DNA sequence: TGTGCCAGCAGTTTGAACGGGGGCCGGGAGCTGTTTTTT.

The V gene is TRBV6-1, the J gene TRBJ2-5, with D tentatively TRBD1 or TRBD2 (5 bases each). The CDR3 runs 16 residues. V dropped 1 base and J dropped 1 base, with 13 bases sitting between them. Germline V lookup: CDR1 MNHNS, CDR2 SASEGT. In DNA, the CDR3 is TGTGCCAGCAGTGAAGGGGCAGGGAGAACCCAAGAGACCCAGTACTTC. Translation gives CASSEGAGRTQETQYF.

The V gene is TRBV28, the J gene TRBJ2-5; 8 nucleotides align to TRBD1. The V and J ends lost 10 bases and 5 bases, in that order; junction bases with no gene match: 15. The CDR3 contains 15 residues. CDR1 MDHEN and CDR2 SYDVKM come from the germline V gene. The CDR3 DNA follows: TGTGCCACCCAAATGACAGGGGATTTGTTGGAGACCCAGTACTTC. This encodes CATQMTGDLLETQYF.

The chain carries TRBV12-3 or TRBV12-4 and TRBJ1-1; 8 bases are a match to TRBD1. The CDR3 extends over 12 amino acids. After removal of 5 bases from V and 7 bases from J, the junction contained 3 bases not matched to a gene. The CDR3 DNA reads TGTGCCAGCAGTACAGGACAGGGTGAAGCTTTCTTT. Translating gives CASSTGQGEAFF.

The chain has TRBV28 and TRBJ1-5, with D possibly matching TRBD1 (6 bases). The germline V gene encodes CDR1 MDHEN and CDR2 SYDVKM. This CDR3 comprises 16 residues. V gave up 1 base and J gave up 0 bases, with 10 bases separating them. The CDR3, as DNA: TGTGCCAGCAGTTTATACGGACAGAGTAGCAATCAGCCCCAGCATTTT. It codes for CASSLYGQSSNQPQHF.

Ten or more counts support this clonotype. The chain joins TRBV7-9 to TRBJ2-5; TRBD1 is a possible D gene (6 bases). The V gene lost 4 bases and the J gene lost 2 bases, with 11 bases spanning the gap. CDR3 length: 14 residues. Germline V gene sequence: CDR1 SEHNR, CDR2 FQNEAQ (reference sequence). CDR3 amino acids: CASSSWTVQETQYF. DNA of the CDR3: TGTGCCAGCAGCTCGTGGACAGTTCAAGAGACCCAGTACTTC.

This chain joins TRBV20-1 and TRBJ2-4; TRBD2 matches at 11 bases. Germline CDR1 DFQATT, CDR2 SNEGSKA (reference sequence). CDR3 length: 18 residues. The junction had 8 bases not matched to a gene; V was cut back by 0 bases and J by 1 base. CDR3 sequence reads: CSARDEGLADSAKNIQYF. In nucleotides, the CDR3 is TGCAGTGCTAGAGATGAGGGACTAGCGGATTCCGCCAAAAACATTCAGTACTTC.

Concerning this clonotype: Germline and junction disagree at one end, which may indicate a read error. CDR3 amino acids: CASNQEPNPNTEAFF. CDR3 nucleotide sequence: TGTGCCAGCAACCAAGAACCTAACCCGAACACTGAAGCTTTCTTT. The rearrangement uses TRBV4-2 and TRBJ1-1, with no clear D. CDR3 length equals 15 residues. CDR1 and CDR2 from the germline V gene are LGHNA and YNFKEQ.

This chain uses TRBV11-3 with TRBJ2-2; the D gene is possibly TRBD2 (5 bases). Per the germline V gene, CDR1 is SGHNT and CDR2 is YENEEA. The CDR3 consists of 16 residues. The V end was cut by 3 bases, the J end by 4 bases, with 15 bases between. This CDR3 reads CASSFLSGVFTGELFF. CDR3 bases: TGTGCCAGCAGCTTTCTTTCCGGGGTCTTCACCGGGGAGCTGTTTTTT.

This clonotype was observed at least ten times. V gene TRBV10-3 combines with J gene TRBJ1-6, with a tentative D call TRBD1 (5 bases). Trimming took off 10 bases at V and 5 bases at J, with 15 bases between the two ends. The CDR3 sequence is 14 residues long. Germline assignment: CDR1 ENHRY and CDR2 SYGVKD. In nucleotides, the CDR3 is TGTGCCAGCCATGGGACGTCAGATAATTCACCCCTCCACTTT. Protein: CASHGTSDNSPLHF.